This T cell receptor beta chain comes out of a study of T cells after yellow fever vaccination. In the study overall: When fractions had low cell numbers, they were prepared with SMART-Seq v4 Ultra Low Input. Whole-study findings and limits: Researchers noted that a small share of clonotypes showed up in both CD4 and CD8 compartments.

This clonotype has just a few counts. Its antigen is not identified. Germline-derived CDR1 and CDR2 are SGHTA and FQGNSA. The CDR3 is 15 amino acids. The J segment lost 6 bases and the V segment lost 5 bases, leaving 4 bases of the junction unmatched. In TCRdb, the 5' RACE reads were re-called with MiXCR into one record per CDR3 protein. The repertoire consists of 450,000 to 600,000 distinct CDR3 sequences, with around an eighth occurring once and the leading ten covering around 15%. The sample was PBMCs, taken on the day of the yellow fever booster vaccination. The chain is built from TRBV7-2 and TRBJ2-1, with 13 bases that match TRBD2. The origin of this receptor is a man younger than 45 who received the YFV17D yellow fever vaccine. The chain's CDR3 is CASSPWTSGSNEQFF. For the CDR3, the DNA is TGTGCCAGCAGCCCGTGGACTAGCGGGAGCAATGAGCAGTTCTTC.